The entry below gives a single TCR beta chain sequence along with its context. These data belong to a study of pediatric ulcerative colitis. CDR3 length equals 15 residues. With 1 base clipped from V and 4 bases from J, the junction kept 6 bases outside the gene matches. Germline CDR1 reads MNHNS; CDR2 reads SASEGT. Measured with immunoSEQ multiplex PCR; TCRdb has only the in-frame clones, and not every one. The sample consists of about 64,000 clones, 86% of them appearing once. The sequencing input was blood. V and J are TRBV6-1 and TRBJ1-2, with 7 bases aligning to TRBD1. This receptor was taken from a boy between 5 and 17 years old with severe ulcerative colitis. DNA of the CDR3: TGTGCCAGCAGTGAAGGTCGGGGACAGAGCTATGGCTACACCTTC. This sequence encodes CASSEGRGQSYGYTF.